Listed below are T cell receptor beta chains from one sample, sequenced in a study of OX40 agonist ivuxolimab in advanced cancers. The protocol was immunoSEQ multiplex PCR, while the TCRdb copy is restricted to in-frame clones and leaves out a portion. This table holds tens of thousands of clones, about 85% found once. The material sequenced was CD4+ or CD8+ T cells sorted from blood, taken in a trial of the OX40 agonist ivuxolimab. Receptor source: an adult with an advanced solid tumor such as melanoma, head and neck, liver or kidney cancer. Each CDR3 is given with its conserved first and last residue. D genes are given only for firm matches. Expanded clones are given a class, and other clones once, few, many or no size at all.

V gene,D gene,J gene,clone size,CDR3 protein,CDR3 DNA
TRBV5-1,-,TRBJ2-7,-,CASSLPQLREQYF,TGCGCCAGCAGCTTGCCACAGCTGAGGGAGCAGTACTTC
TRBV7-2,TRBD2,TRBJ2-7,-,CASSLAAGGLNEQYF,TGTGCCAGCAGCTTAGCAGCGGGGGGGCTCAACGAGCAGTACTTC
TRBV7-3,-,TRBJ2-2,-,CASSLHKSDRPPSAGELFF,TGTGCCAGCAGCTTACATAAATCGGATCGTCCTCCATCCGCCGGGGAGCTGTTTTTT
TRBV19,-,TRBJ1-5,-,CASSIEGPKPQHF,TGTGCCAGTAGTATAGAGGGGCCTAAGCCCCAGCATTTT
TRBV4-1,-,TRBJ2-7,-,CASSQEGTSYEQYF,TGCGCCAGCAGCCAAGAAGGGACTTCCTACGAGCAGTACTTC
TRBV5-8,-,TRBJ1-1,once,CASSLYRVGGTEAFF,TGTGCCAGCAGCCTTTACAGGGTAGGGGGCACTGAAGCTTTCTTT
TRBV27,-,TRBJ2-7,few,CASSSLWGSSYEQYF,TGTGCCAGCAGCTCCCTCTGGGGGAGCTCCTACGAGCAGTACTTC
TRBV5-4,TRBD2,TRBJ2-7,-,CASSQVGGATYEQYF,TGTGCCAGCAGTCAGGTGGGAGGGGCCACGTACGAGCAGTACTTC
TRBV7-2,TRBD2,TRBJ2-2,-,CASSSRLAGDTGELFF,TGTGCCAGCAGCTCCCGACTAGCGGGAGACACCGGGGAGCTGTTTTTT
TRBV5-1,-,TRBJ1-2,few,CASSLYQGYGYTF,TGCGCCAGCAGCTTGTATCAAGGGTACGGCTACACCTTC
TRBV14,-,TRBJ1-1,-,CASSHTPPDGTEAFF,TGTGCCAGCAGCCACACACCCCCCGATGGCACTGAAGCTTTCTTT
TRBV6-4,TRBD1,TRBJ1-2,-,CASRDREGRGYTF,TGTGCCAGCAGAGACAGGGAAGGAAGGGGCTACACCTTC
TRBV19,-,TRBJ2-7,once,CASSIGWRDSYEQYF,TGTGCCAGTAGTATAGGTTGGCGGGACTCCTACGAGCAGTACTTC
TRBV7-2,-,TRBJ1-2,-,CASTPTAMYGYTF,TGTGCCAGCACCCCTACAGCGATGTATGGCTACACCTTC
TRBV19,TRBD1,TRBJ2-6,-,CASSIDRVRKGANVLTF,TGTGCCAGTAGTATTGACAGGGTAAGGAAGGGGGCCAACGTCCTGACTTTC
TRBV19,TRBD1,TRBJ2-7,-,CASSIRDSREQYF,TGTGCCAGTAGTATTAGGGACAGCAGGGAGCAGTACTTC
TRBV4-1,-,TRBJ2-7,-,CASSRTGYPEQYF,TGCGCCAGCAGCCGGACCGGATACCCCGAGCAGTACTTC
TRBV7-2,TRBD2,TRBJ2-7,few,CASSPRREGEQYF,TGTGCCAGCAGCCCGCGGCGGGAGGGGGAGCAGTACTTC
TRBV5-1,-,TRBJ2-6,once,CASSLAEGLAGANVLTF,TGCGCCAGCAGCTTGGCGGAGGGATTAGCAGGGGCCAACGTCCTGACTTTC
TRBV5-6,-,TRBJ2-5,-,CASSLAKGSETQYF,TGTGCCAGCAGCTTGGCCAAGGGGTCGGAGACCCAGTACTTC
TRBV7-2,TRBD2,TRBJ2-7,-,CASTRGEAYEQYF,TGTGCCAGCACCCGGGGGGAAGCCTACGAGCAGTACTTC
TRBV5-1,-,TRBJ1-2,-,CASSPEPTGYGYTF,TGCGCCAGCAGCCCTGAGCCGACGGGCTATGGCTACACCTTC
TRBV5-1,-,TRBJ1-6,once,CASSLGDGQFGAPLHF,TGCGCCAGCAGCTTGGGGGATGGACAGTTTGGGGCACCCCTCCACTTT
TRBV27,-,TRBJ1-2,-,CASSFSRSNYGYTF,TGTGCCAGCAGTTTTAGCAGGTCGAACTATGGCTACACCTTC
TRBV10-3,TRBD1,TRBJ2-7,few,CAISRTGEAYEQYF,TGTGCCATCAGTCGGACAGGGGAGGCCTACGAGCAGTACTTC
TRBV19,-,TRBJ1-1,-,CASNPQPNTEAFF,TGTGCCAGTAACCCTCAGCCGAACACTGAAGCTTTCTTT
TRBV29-1,-,TRBJ1-1,-,CSVETGQIEAFF,TGCAGCGTTGAGACAGGACAGATTGAAGCTTTCTTT
TRBV30,TRBD1,TRBJ1-5,-,CAWGTGSNQPQHF,TGTGCCTGGGGGACAGGGAGCAATCAGCCCCAGCATTTT
TRBV18,TRBD2,TRBJ2-5,-,CASSPGTSGQETQYF,TGTGCCAGCTCACCAGGGACTAGCGGGCAAGAGACCCAGTACTTC
TRBV10-3,TRBD1,TRBJ1-1,once,CAISNLGRGQDTEAFF,TGTGCCATCAGTAACCTTGGGAGGGGGCAGGACACTGAAGCTTTCTTT
TRBV25-1,-,TRBJ1-2,-,CASRAQGSGGGYTF,TGTGCCAGCAGAGCACAGGGCTCAGGAGGTGGCTACACCTTC
TRBV7-6,-,TRBJ2-1,-,CASSSEDYSFSYNEQFF,TGTGCCAGCAGCTCCGAGGATTACAGCTTCTCCTACAATGAGCAGTTCTTC
TRBV4-1,TRBD1,TRBJ2-1,-,CASSQEVGDRRGSPSNEQFF,TGCGCCAGCAGCCAAGAAGTAGGGGACAGGCGAGGGAGCCCATCCAATGAGCAGTTCTTC
TRBV5-5,-,TRBJ2-1,-,CASSLWLAPDEQFF,TGTGCCAGCAGCTTGTGGCTAGCTCCTGATGAGCAGTTCTTC
TRBV2,-,TRBJ1-4,-,CASRQYHEKLFF,TGTGCCAGCAGACAGTACCATGAAAAACTGTTTTTT
TRBV7-2,-,TRBJ2-2,-,CASSLTGTNTGELFF,TGTGCCAGCAGCTTAACAGGGACGAACACCGGGGAGCTGTTTTTT
TRBV28,-,TRBJ1-3,-,CASSLQGLSGNTIYF,TGTGCCAGCAGTTTACAGGGGCTGTCTGGAAACACCATATATTTT